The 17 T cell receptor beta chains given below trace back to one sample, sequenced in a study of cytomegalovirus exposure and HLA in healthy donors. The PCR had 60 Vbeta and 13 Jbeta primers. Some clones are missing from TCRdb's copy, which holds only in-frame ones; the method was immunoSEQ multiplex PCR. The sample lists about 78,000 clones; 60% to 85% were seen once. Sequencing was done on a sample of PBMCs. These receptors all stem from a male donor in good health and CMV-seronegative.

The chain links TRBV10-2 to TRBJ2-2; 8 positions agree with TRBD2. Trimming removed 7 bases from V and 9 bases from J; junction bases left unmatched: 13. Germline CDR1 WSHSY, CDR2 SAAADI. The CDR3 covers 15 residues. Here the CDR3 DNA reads TGCGCCAGCACCATATCCGGGACTAGTGCCAGGGAGCTGTTTTTT. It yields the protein CASTISGTSARELFF.

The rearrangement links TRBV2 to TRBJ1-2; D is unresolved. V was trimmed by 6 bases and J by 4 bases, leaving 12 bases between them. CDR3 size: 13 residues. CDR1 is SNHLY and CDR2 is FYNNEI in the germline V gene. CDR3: CASSESLPYGYTF. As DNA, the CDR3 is TGTGCCAGCAGCGAATCCCTCCCCTATGGCTACACCTTC.

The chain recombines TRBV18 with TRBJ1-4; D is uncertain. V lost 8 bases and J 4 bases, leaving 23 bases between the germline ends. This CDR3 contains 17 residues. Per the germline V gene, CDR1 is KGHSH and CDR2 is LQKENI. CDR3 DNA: TGTGCCAGCCAAATGACCGCCGGCGGCCAGTATAATGAAAAACTGTTTTTT. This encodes CASQMTAGGQYNEKLFF.

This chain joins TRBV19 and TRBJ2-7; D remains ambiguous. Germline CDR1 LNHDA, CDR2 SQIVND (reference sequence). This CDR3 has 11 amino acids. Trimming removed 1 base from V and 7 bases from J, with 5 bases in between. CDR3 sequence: CASSIGQEQYF. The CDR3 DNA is TGTGCCAGTAGTATAGGGCAGGAGCAGTACTTC.

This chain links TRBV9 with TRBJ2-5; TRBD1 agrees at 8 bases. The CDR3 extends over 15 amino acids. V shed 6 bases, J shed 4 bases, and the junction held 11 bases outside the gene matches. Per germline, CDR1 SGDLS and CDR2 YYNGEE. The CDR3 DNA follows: TGTGCCAGCAACGGACAGGGCAATTTAGTAGAGACCCAGTACTTC. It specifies CASNGQGNLVETQYF.

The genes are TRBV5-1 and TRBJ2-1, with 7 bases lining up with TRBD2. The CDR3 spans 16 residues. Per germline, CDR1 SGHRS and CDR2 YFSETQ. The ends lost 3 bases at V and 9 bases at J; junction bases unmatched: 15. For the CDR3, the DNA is TGCGCCAGCAGCTCATCCGGGACTGTGGGGGGGGTTGAGCAGTTCTTC. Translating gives CASSSSGTVGGVEQFF.

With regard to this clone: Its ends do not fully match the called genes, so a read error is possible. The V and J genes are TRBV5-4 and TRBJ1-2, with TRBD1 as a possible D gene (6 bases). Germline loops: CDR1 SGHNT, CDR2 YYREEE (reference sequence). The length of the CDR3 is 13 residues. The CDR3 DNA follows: TGTGCCAGCAGCTTGGCAGGGCGCGGGGGCTACCCCTTC. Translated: CASSLAGRGGYPF. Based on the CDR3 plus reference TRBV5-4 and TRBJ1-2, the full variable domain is ETGVTQSPTHLIKTRGQQVTLRCSSQSGHNTVSWYQQALGQGPQFIFQYYREEENGRGNFPPRFSGLQFPNYSSELNVNALELDDSALYLCASSLAGRGGYPFGSGTRLTVV.

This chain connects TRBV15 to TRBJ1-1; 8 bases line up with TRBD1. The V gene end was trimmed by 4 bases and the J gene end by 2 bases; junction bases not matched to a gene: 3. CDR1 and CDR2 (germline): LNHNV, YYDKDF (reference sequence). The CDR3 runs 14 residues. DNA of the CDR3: TGTGCCACCAGCACACCAGGGGGCAACACTGAAGCTTTCTTT. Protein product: CATSTPGGNTEAFF. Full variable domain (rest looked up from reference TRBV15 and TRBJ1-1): DAMVIQNPRYQVTQFGKPVTLSCSQTLNHNVMYWYQQKSSQAPKLLFHYYDKDFNNEADTPDNFQSRRPNTSFCFLDIRSPGLGDTAMYLCATSTPGGNTEAFFGQGTRLTVV.

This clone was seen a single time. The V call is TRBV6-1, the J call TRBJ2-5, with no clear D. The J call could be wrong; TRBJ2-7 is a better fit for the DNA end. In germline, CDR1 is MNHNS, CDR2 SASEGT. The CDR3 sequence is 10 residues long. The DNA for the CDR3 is TGTGCCAGCAGTGAAGTCGAGCAGTACTTC. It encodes CASSEVEQYF.

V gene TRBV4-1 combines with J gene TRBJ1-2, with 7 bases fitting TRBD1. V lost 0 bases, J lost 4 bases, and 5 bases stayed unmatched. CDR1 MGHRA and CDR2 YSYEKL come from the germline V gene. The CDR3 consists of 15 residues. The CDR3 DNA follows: TGCGCCAGCAGCCAAGATCCCGGGACAGTCTATGGCTACACCTTC. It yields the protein CASSQDPGTVYGYTF.

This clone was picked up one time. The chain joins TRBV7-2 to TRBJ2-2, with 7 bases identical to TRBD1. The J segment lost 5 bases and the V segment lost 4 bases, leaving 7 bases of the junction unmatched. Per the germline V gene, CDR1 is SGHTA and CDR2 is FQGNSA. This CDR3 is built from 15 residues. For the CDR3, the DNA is TGTGCCAGCAGCTCACCGGGACAGTATACCGGGGAGCTGTTTTTT. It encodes CASSSPGQYTGELFF.

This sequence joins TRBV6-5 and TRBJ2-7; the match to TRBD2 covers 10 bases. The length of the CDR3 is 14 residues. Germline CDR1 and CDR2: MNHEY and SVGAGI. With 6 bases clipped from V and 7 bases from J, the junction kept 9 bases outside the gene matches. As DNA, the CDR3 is TGTGCCAGCAGAAGGACTAGCGGACCCGGGGAGCAGTACTTC. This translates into CASRRTSGPGEQYF.

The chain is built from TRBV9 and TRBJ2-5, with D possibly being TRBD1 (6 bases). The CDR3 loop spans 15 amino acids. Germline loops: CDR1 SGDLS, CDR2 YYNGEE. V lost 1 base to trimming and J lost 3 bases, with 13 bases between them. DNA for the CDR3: TGTGCCAGCAGCGTATACCCACAGGGAGAAGAGACCCAGTACTTC. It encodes CASSVYPQGEETQYF.

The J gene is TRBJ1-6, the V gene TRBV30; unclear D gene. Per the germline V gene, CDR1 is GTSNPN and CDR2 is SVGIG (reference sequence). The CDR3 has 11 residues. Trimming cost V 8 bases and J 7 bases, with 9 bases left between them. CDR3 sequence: CALARNSPLHF. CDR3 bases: TGTGCCCTGGCCAGGAATTCACCCCTCCACTTT. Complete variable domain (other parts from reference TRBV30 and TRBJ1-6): SQTIHQWPATLVQPVGSPLSLECTVEGTSNPNLYWYRQAAGRGLQLLFYSVGIGQISSEVPQNLSASRPQDRQFILSSKKLLLSDSGFYLCALARNSPLHFGNGTRLTVT.

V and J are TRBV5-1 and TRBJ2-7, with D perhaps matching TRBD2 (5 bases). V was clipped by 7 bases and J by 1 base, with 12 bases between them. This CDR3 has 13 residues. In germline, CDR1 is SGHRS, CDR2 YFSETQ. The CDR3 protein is CASRAGISYEQYF. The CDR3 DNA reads TGCGCCAGCCGGGCCGGGATATCCTACGAGCAGTACTTC.

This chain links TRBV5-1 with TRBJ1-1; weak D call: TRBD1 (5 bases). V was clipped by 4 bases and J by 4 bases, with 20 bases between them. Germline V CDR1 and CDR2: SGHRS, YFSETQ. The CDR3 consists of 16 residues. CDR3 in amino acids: CASSQGQGTFGTEAFF. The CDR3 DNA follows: TGCGCCAGCAGCCAAGGGCAGGGTACATTCGGCACTGAAGCTTTCTTT.

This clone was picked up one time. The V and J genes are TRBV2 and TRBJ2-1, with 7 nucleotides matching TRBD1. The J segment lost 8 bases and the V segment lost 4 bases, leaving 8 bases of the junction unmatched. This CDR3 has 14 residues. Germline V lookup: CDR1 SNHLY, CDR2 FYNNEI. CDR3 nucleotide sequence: TGTGCCAGCAGTGGACAGGGTTCGGGCTATGAGCAGTTCTTC. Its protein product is CASSGQGSGYEQFF.